The 13 T cell receptor beta chains listed next were all sequenced from one sample in a study of shared clonotypes between healthy human individuals. The protocol was immunoSEQ multiplex PCR, while the TCRdb copy is restricted to in-frame clones and leaves out a portion. The repertoire consists of hundreds of thousands of clones, with about 74% occurring once and the leading ten covering 1.5% to 2%. The sequenced sample consisted of memory CD4+ T cells sorted from blood. Subset described: CD45RA-negative fraction. These receptors originate from a woman aged 25 to 39 in good health.

The rearrangement uses TRBV9 and TRBJ2-1; 7 bases line up with TRBD1. Germline-derived CDR1 and CDR2 are SGDLS and YYNGEE. The CDR3 runs 13 residues. V was clipped by 4 bases and J by 9 bases; unmatched bases: 7. CDR3 protein: CASSFYPGGEQFF. The CDR3 nucleotides are TGTGCCAGCAGCTTCTACCCAGGGGGTGAGCAGTTCTTC.

A note on this clone: A read error may be the cause here, since a much bigger clone is one base away. The chain combines TRBV27 with TRBJ2-3, with unresolved D. Germline V gene data show CDR1 as MNHEY and CDR2 as SMNVEV (reference sequence). V shed 6 bases and J shed 4 bases, with 5 bases lying between them. This CDR3 comprises 11 residues. The CDR3 loop reads CASSWADTQYF. CDR3 DNA sequence: TGTGCCAGCAGCTGGGCAGATACGCAGTATTTT.

Concerning this clone itself: A much larger clone differs by one base, so this may be a read error. The chain carries TRBV6-6 and TRBJ2-7, with TRBD2 matching 12 bases. Germline CDR1 MNHNY, CDR2 SVGAGI (reference sequence). With V trimmed by 6 bases and J by 0 bases, 3 bases remained unmatched. This CDR3 region has 15 residues. In nucleotides, the CDR3 is TGTGCCAGCAGGGCGACTAGCGGGAGCTCCTACGAGCAGTACTTC. It is translated as CASRATSGSSYEQYF.

This clone showed up many times. The chain recombines TRBV27 with TRBJ2-2; 10 positions agree with TRBD2. The germline V gene has CDR1 MNHEY and CDR2 SMNVEV (reference sequence). The CDR3 is made up of 18 amino acids. Losses at the gene ends were 1 base for V and 6 bases for J; bases not matched to a gene: 11. The CDR3 is CASSLFPSGRANPGELFF. In DNA, the CDR3 is TGTGCCAGCAGTTTATTTCCCAGCGGGAGGGCCAATCCCGGGGAGCTGTTTTTT.

This clone occurred once. V and J are TRBV5-4 and TRBJ2-5; no definite D call. The CDR3 spans 12 residues. The germline CDR1 and CDR2 sequences are SGHNT and YYREEE (reference sequence). V gave up 3 bases and J gave up 4 bases, with 7 bases separating them. The DNA of the CDR3 is TGTGCCAGCAGCTACCTCATAGAGACCCAGTACTTC. Encoded protein: CASSYLIETQYF.

This rearrangement joins TRBV18 to TRBJ1-2, with 7 bases lining up with TRBD1. Germline assignment: CDR1 KGHSH and CDR2 LQKENI. The CDR3 contains 14 residues. V lost 5 bases, J lost 6 bases, and 9 bases stayed unmatched. In nucleotides, the CDR3 is TGTGCCAGCTCAACCACCCGGGACAGCGATGGCTACACCTTC. Its protein product is CASSTTRDSDGYTF.

The chain recombines TRBV28 with TRBJ1-2, with TRBD1 identical over 9 bases. Losses at the gene ends were 4 bases for V and 3 bases for J; bases not matched to a gene: 6. This CDR3 contains 15 residues. Looked up from germline, CDR1 is MDHEN and CDR2 is SYDVKM. The CDR3 DNA follows: TGTGCCAGCAGTTCACACAGGGGGCAGGACTATGGCTACACCTTC. Its protein product is CASSSHRGQDYGYTF.

The genes are TRBV10-2 and TRBJ2-7; tentatively, D is TRBD1 or TRBD2 (5 bases each). Per germline, CDR1 WSHSY and CDR2 SAAADI. V was clipped by 8 bases and J by 5 bases, with 13 bases between them. This CDR3 has 12 residues. The DNA for the CDR3 is TGCGCCAGCCGGGGCGGGCGGGACGAGCAGTACTTC. Translation: CASRGGRDEQYF.

The J gene is TRBJ1-5, the V gene TRBV7-8; 12 bases agree with TRBD1. The CDR3 sequence is 17 residues long. Losses at the gene ends were 5 bases for V and 1 base for J; bases not matched to a gene: 6. Per germline, CDR1 SGHVS and CDR2 FQNEAQ. This chain's CDR3 is CASSPGQGAWSNQPQHF. The DNA for the CDR3 is TGTGCCAGCAGCCCGGGACAGGGGGCATGGAGCAATCAGCCCCAGCATTTT. Full variable domain (outside the CDR3, taken from reference TRBV7-8 and TRBJ1-5): GAGVSQSPRYKVAKRGQDVALRCDPISGHVSLFWYQQALGQGPEFLTYFQNEAQLDKSGLPSDRFFAERPEGSVSTLKIQRTQQEDSAVYLCASSPGQGAWSNQPQHFGDGTRLSIL.

A word on this clone: Other DNA sequences in the same sample also yield this CDR3. The V gene is TRBV5-1, the J gene TRBJ2-1; a possible D gene is TRBD2 (7 bases). The CDR3 sequence is 16 residues long. The V end lost 1 base, the J end lost 4 bases, and 15 bases lay between the germline ends. Germline CDR1 reads SGHRS; CDR2 reads YFSETQ. Here the CDR3 DNA reads TGCGCCAGCAGCTTGACGGGGGGCGGAGAATACAATGAGCAGTTCTTC. This sequence encodes CASSLTGGGEYNEQFF.

V usage is TRBV6-6 and J usage is TRBJ1-2, with 8 bases that match TRBD1. The J segment lost 4 bases and the V segment lost 4 bases, leaving 8 bases of the junction unmatched. This CDR3 is built from 15 residues. The germline gives CDR1 MNHNY, CDR2 SVGAGI (reference sequence). The CDR3 nucleotides are TGTGCCAGCAGTTCCGGACAGGGAGGGACCTATGGCTACACCTTC. It yields the protein CASSSGQGGTYGYTF.

The chain is built from TRBV28 and TRBJ2-7, with D possibly called TRBD1 or TRBD2 (5 bases each). V was shortened by 5 bases and J by 4 bases, with 18 bases between the two germline ends. From germline, CDR1 is MDHEN and CDR2 SYDVKM. There are 15 residues in the CDR3. The CDR3, as DNA: TGTGCCAGCAGTCGACCACTAGGGACCCAATACGAGCAGTACTTC. Translation gives CASSRPLGTQYEQYF.

This clone was detected only a few times. The V call is TRBV2, the J call TRBJ2-2, with 9 bases fitting TRBD1. Unmatched junction bases numbered 5, after V lost 5 bases and J lost 13 bases. The germline V gene encodes CDR1 SNHLY and CDR2 FYNNEI. This CDR3 contains 12 residues. Here the CDR3 reads CASSTDRGRLFF. CDR3 coding DNA: TGTGCCAGCAGTACGGACAGGGGCAGGCTGTTTTTT.